Presented here are 4 T cell receptor beta chains from one specimen sequenced in a study of regulatory T cells in long-lasting Graves disease. HTBI primers from iRepertoire and Arm-PCR of CDR3 regions yielded the TCR beta libraries. TCRdb itself ran the multiplex PCR reads through MiXCR, one entry per CDR3 protein. Of 400,000 to 500,000 distinct CDR3 sequences in the sample, about 22% are singletons; the top ten hold roughly 14%. Time point indicated: persistent/refractory GD, antithyroid drugs over 5 years with positive TRAb. From PBMCs, RNA was extracted and then used to make the TCR library. This material consisted of peripheral blood mononuclear cells (PBMCs), taken when the disease was refractory, from a patient treated with antithyroid drugs. These receptor sequences come from a female donor with Graves disease.

This clonotype was seen a handful of times. V and J are TRBV11-2 and TRBJ1-2; 11 bases map to TRBD1. The length of the CDR3 is 16 residues. J gave up 3 bases and V 4 bases, and 7 bases lay outside the gene matches. Germline values: CDR1 SGHAT, CDR2 FQNNGV. This CDR3 reads CASSSGQGVLDYGYTF. CDR3 DNA sequence: TGTGCCAGCAGCTCGGGACAGGGGGTTCTTGACTATGGCTACACCTTC.

This clonotype was detected only a few times. J is TRBJ2-2 and V is TRBV9; 8 nucleotides agree with TRBD1. Germline CDR1 is SGDLS and CDR2 is YYNGEE. This CDR3 is built from 14 residues. J gave up 4 bases and V 3 bases, and 2 bases lay outside the gene matches. The CDR3 protein is CASSATGGTGELFF. DNA of the CDR3: TGTGCCAGCAGCGCAACAGGGGGCACCGGGGAGCTGTTTTTT. Combining the CDR3 with reference TRBV9 and TRBJ2-2 gives the whole variable domain DSGVTQTPKHLITATGQRVTLRCSPRSGDLSVYWYQQSLDQGLQFLIQYYNGEERAKGNILERFSAQQFPDLHSELNLSSLELGDSALYFCASSATGGTGELFFGEGSRLTVL.

This clonotype has a handful of counts. The chain employs TRBV19 and TRBJ1-2, with D maybe TRBD1 (5 bases). Germline lookup yields CDR1 LNHDA and CDR2 SQIVND (reference sequence). CDR3 length equals 14 residues. Trimming stripped 7 bases from V and 0 bases from J, with 12 bases between. For the CDR3, the DNA is TGTGCCAGTACCGAAGGGACGGCTAACTATGGCTACACCTTC. Its translation: CASTEGTANYGYTF. Variable domain in full (rest from reference TRBV19 and TRBJ1-2): DGGITQSPKYLFRKEGQNVTLSCEQNLNHDAMYWYRQDPGQGLRLIYYSQIVNDFQKGDIAEGYSVSREKKESFPLTVTSAQKNPTAFYLCASTEGTANYGYTFGSGTRLTVV.

CDR3 sequence reads: CASSPQAPGQETQYF. The CDR3 DNA reads TGTGCCAGCTCACCACAGGCGCCAGGACAAGAGACCCAGTACTTC. This chain links TRBV18 with TRBJ2-5; D is unclear. CDR3 length equals 15 residues. V lost 1 base to trimming and J lost 2 bases, with 11 bases between them. The germline V gene has CDR1 KGHSH and CDR2 LQKENI.